The 31 T cell receptor beta chains listed next were all sequenced from one sample in a study of identical twins. From the 5' RACE reads, TCRdb called clonotypes with MiXCR, one entry per CDR3 protein. The sample yields fewer than 250,000 distinct CDR3 sequences, roughly a tenth seen once. Source material: memory (CD45RO+) T cells sorted from blood. The source of these receptors is a young woman in good health.

This clonotype was found many times. The chain links TRBV6-1 to TRBJ1-4, with a tentative D call TRBD1 (5 bases). V lost 5 bases, J lost 0 bases, and 10 bases lay in between. Per germline, CDR1 MNHNS and CDR2 SASEGT. This CDR3 is built from 15 residues. CDR3 bases: TGTGCCAGCAGTAAGGGGTCTGCAACTAATGAAAAACTGTTTTTT. This translates into CASSKGSATNEKLFF.

This clonotype was recorded a few times. The chain links TRBV25-1 to TRBJ1-2; possibly TRBD1 for D (5 bases). Trimming took off 8 bases at V and 5 bases at J, with 15 bases between the two ends. The CDR3 sequence is 13 residues long. Germline lookup yields CDR1 MGHDK and CDR2 SYGVNS. For the CDR3, the DNA is TGTGCCAGCTCCCCCGTCCAGGGATATGGCTACACCTTC. It yields the protein CASSPVQGYGYTF.

The rearrangement joins TRBV7-9 to TRBJ1-1; D not resolved. Trimming left V 5 bases short and J 6 bases short, with 10 bases between. Germline CDR1 reads SEHNR; CDR2 reads FQNEAQ (reference sequence). The CDR3 loop spans 12 amino acids. The CDR3: CASSRGVSEAFF. DNA for the CDR3: TGTGCCAGCAGCCGAGGAGTCTCTGAAGCTTTCTTT.

This clonotype was counted ten times or more. The chain has TRBV12-3 or TRBV12-4 and TRBJ2-7; D possibly matches TRBD1 or TRBD2 (5 bases each). V lost 3 bases and J 3 bases, leaving 12 bases between the germline ends. This CDR3 has 14 residues. Written as DNA, the CDR3 is TGTGCCAGCAGTTTGGGGACCTCGGGCTACGAGCAGTACTTC. It encodes CASSLGTSGYEQYF.

This clonotype was picked up a small number of times. The V and J genes are TRBV29-1 and TRBJ1-1; TRBD1 agrees at 7 bases. Losses at the gene ends were 3 bases for V and 11 bases for J; bases not matched to a gene: 3. CDR3 size: 10 residues. Germline lookup yields CDR1 SQVTM and CDR2 ANQGSEA. The DNA for the CDR3 is TGCAGCGTTGAGACAGGGTTGGCTTTCTTT. Translating gives CSVETGLAFF.

This clonotype was counted many times. The genes are TRBV5-1 and TRBJ2-3; a possible D gene is TRBD1 (6 bases). The length of the CDR3 is 17 residues. Deletions cut 3 bases from V and 6 bases from J, with 23 bases between. Germline V CDR1 and CDR2: SGHRS, YFSETQ. CDR3 DNA: TGCGCCAGCAGCTGGGCATCGACAGGAGAGTTCACGGATACGCAGTATTTT. It is translated as CASSWASTGEFTDTQYF.

This clonotype was seen only a few times. The chain has TRBV20-1 and TRBJ1-2; tentatively, D is TRBD1 (6 bases). This CDR3 spans 16 amino acids. The V and J ends lost 3 bases and 6 bases respectively, with 23 bases between them. CDR1 and CDR2 from the germline V gene are DFQATT and SNEGSKA (reference sequence). The CDR3 loop reads CSARGGGKVAGNGYTF. CDR3 DNA: TGCAGTGCTAGGGGAGGGGGTAAAGTGGCTGGGAATGGCTACACCTTC.

The V gene is TRBV9, the J gene TRBJ2-2; D is unclear. Germline lookup yields CDR1 SGDLS and CDR2 YYNGEE. Trimming cost V 3 bases and J 5 bases, with 14 bases left between them. This CDR3 is built from 15 residues. The CDR3 nucleotides are TGTGCCAGCAGCGCTGCGGACCACTTAACCGGGGAGCTGTTTTTT. It encodes CASSAADHLTGELFF.

This clonotype was observed a handful of times. The chain is built from TRBV3-1 and TRBJ2-2; D ambiguous. Germline V gives CDR1 LGHDT, CDR2 YNNKEL (reference sequence). The CDR3 spans 14 residues. With 1 base removed from V and 5 bases from J, the gap between germline ends came to 8 bases. CDR3 sequence (DNA): TGTGCCAGCAGCCAAGTCCGGCGGACCGGGGAGCTGTTTTTT. Encoded protein: CASSQVRRTGELFF.

This chain uses TRBV2 with TRBJ2-7; weak D call: TRBD2 (5 bases). The CDR3 extends over 14 amino acids. V was shortened by 4 bases and J by 0 bases, with 10 bases between the two germline ends. Germline V gene data show CDR1 as SNHLY and CDR2 as FYNNEI. CDR3 DNA: TGTGCCAGCAGTGGAATGAGGGCCTCCTACGAGCAGTACTTC. This translates into CASSGMRASYEQYF. Variable domain in full (rest from reference TRBV2 and TRBJ2-7): EPEVTQTPSHQVTQMGQEVILRCVPISNHLYFYWYRQILGQKVEFLVSFYNNEISEKSEIFDDQFSVERPDGSNFTLKIRSTKLEDSAMYFCASSGMRASYEQYFGPGTRLTVT.

This sequence joins TRBV7-9 and TRBJ1-5; no firm D call. Germline V gene data show CDR1 as SEHNR and CDR2 as FQNEAQ (reference sequence). Trimming pared 1 base from V and 6 bases from J, leaving 4 bases between. The CDR3 has 12 residues. The chain's CDR3 is CASSLDGQPQHF. In DNA, the CDR3 is TGTGCCAGCAGCTTAGACGGTCAGCCCCAGCATTTT.

This clonotype was seen only a few times. The chain is built from TRBV2 and TRBJ2-1, with D unclear. Germline V lookup: CDR1 SNHLY, CDR2 FYNNEI. This CDR3 region has 14 residues. Between the trimmed V and J ends, which lost 8 bases and 6 bases, there was a span of 17 bases. The CDR3 loop reads CASGPGAMFNEQFF. The CDR3 DNA sequence: TGTGCCAGCGGGCCCGGCGCAATGTTCAATGAGCAGTTCTTC.

J is TRBJ1-4 and V is TRBV3-1, with 9 nucleotides matching TRBD1. CDR3 length: 17 residues. Germline V gene sequence: CDR1 LGHDT, CDR2 YNNKEL (reference sequence). V shed 4 bases and J 5 bases; nucleotides not matched to a gene: 11. CDR3 DNA: TGTGCCAGCAGCCTCAGACAGGGGGAAGTAAGAAATGAAAAACTGTTTTTT. It translates to CASSLRQGEVRNEKLFF. The full variable domain, with the rest looked up from reference TRBV3-1 and TRBJ1-4, is DTAVSQTPKYLVTQMGNDKSIKCEQNLGHDTMYWYKQDSKKFLKIMFSYNNKELIINETVPNRFSPKSPDKAHLNLHINSLELGDSAVYFCASSLRQGEVRNEKLFFGSGTQLSVL.

This clonotype showed up many times. The rearrangement joins TRBV7-6 to TRBJ1-6; D is undetermined. Germline CDR1 SGHVS, CDR2 FNYEAQ. V lost 1 base and J 0 bases, leaving 10 bases between the germline ends. The CDR3 loop spans 17 amino acids. The CDR3 is CASSLDPRSSYNSPLHF. The CDR3 DNA follows: TGTGCCAGCAGCTTAGATCCCCGGAGCTCCTATAATTCACCCCTCCACTTT. Filled out from reference TRBV7-6 and TRBJ1-6, the complete variable domain reads GAGVSQSPRYKVTKRGQDVALRCDPISGHVSLYWYRQALGQGPEFLTYFNYEAQQDKSGLPNDRFSAERPEGSISTLTIQRTEQRDSAMYRCASSLDPRSSYNSPLHFGNGTRLTVT.

This rearrangement joins TRBV9 to TRBJ2-7, with D possibly TRBD2 on 7 matching bases. Germline V gives CDR1 SGDLS, CDR2 YYNGEE. Trimming pared 0 bases from V and 5 bases from J, leaving 15 bases between. This CDR3 comprises 15 residues. CDR3: CASSVGGLAVDEQYF. CDR3 bases: TGTGCCAGCAGCGTAGGGGGGCTAGCGGTTGACGAGCAGTACTTC.

The chain has TRBV12-3 or TRBV12-4 and TRBJ2-1, with D possibly matching TRBD2 (5 bases). V shed 6 bases and J shed 8 bases, with 17 bases lying between them. This CDR3 contains 14 residues. In nucleotides, the CDR3 is TGTGCCAGCAGCCCCGGAACGGGAAACTATGAGCAGTTCTTC. Translation: CASSPGTGNYEQFF.

This clonotype was recorded at least ten times. The V call is TRBV12-3 or TRBV12-4, the J call TRBJ2-1, with D maybe TRBD2 (5 bases). Trimming pared 3 bases from V and 4 bases from J, leaving 10 bases between. CDR3 length equals 14 residues. The CDR3 DNA follows: TGTGCCAGCAGTTTGTTACTAGGGTACAATGAGCAGTTCTTC. It yields the protein CASSLLLGYNEQFF.

This clonotype was seen many times. V gene TRBV12-3 or TRBV12-4 combines with J gene TRBJ2-7; D unclear. V dropped 3 bases and J dropped 0 bases, with 9 bases sitting between them. The CDR3 contains 14 residues. CDR3 coding DNA: TGTGCCAGCAGTTTTTCGGGTAACTCCTACGAGCAGTACTTC. Protein: CASSFSGNSYEQYF.

This clonotype appeared a few times. This sequence joins TRBV20-1 and TRBJ2-5, with D uncertain. This CDR3 has 13 amino acids. V was shortened by 3 bases and J by 0 bases, with 8 bases between the two germline ends. Germline-derived CDR1 and CDR2 are DFQATT and SNEGSKA (reference sequence). CDR3 coding DNA: TGCAGTGCTAGGTTCGGCAACCAAGAGACCCAGTACTTC. Translation: CSARFGNQETQYF.

The J gene is TRBJ2-3, the V gene TRBV3-1; 9 nucleotides match TRBD1. CDR1 is LGHDT, CDR2 YNNKEL, per germline (reference sequence). Trimming removed 3 bases from V and 1 base from J; junction bases left unmatched: 8. The CDR3 loop spans 17 amino acids. The CDR3 bases are TGTGCCAGCAGCCAGGAGACAGGGGGTGGACGCACAGATACGCAGTATTTT. This translates into CASSQETGGGRTDTQYF.

The chain has TRBV11-2 and TRBJ2-1; 8 bases line up with TRBD2. There are 15 residues in the CDR3. Trimming cost V 4 bases and J 6 bases; bases outside gene matches: 8. Germline CDR1 and CDR2: SGHAT and FQNNGV. The CDR3 region has the DNA TGTGCCAGCAGCTCGGTCCGGGAGGGCCGCAATGAGCAGTTCTTC. The encoded protein is CASSSVREGRNEQFF.

The chain has TRBV3-1 and TRBJ2-1; weak D call: TRBD2 (5 bases). The CDR3 contains 12 residues. V shed 3 bases and J shed 10 bases, with 10 bases lying between them. CDR1 and CDR2 from the germline V gene are LGHDT and YNNKEL (reference sequence). The CDR3 nucleotides are TGTGCCAGCAGCCATTCGGAGCGGGAGCAGTTCTTC. Protein product: CASSHSEREQFF.

This clonotype was seen only a few times. This chain uses TRBV19 with TRBJ1-3; D gene uncertain. V was cut by 6 bases and J by 0 bases, with 12 bases left in between. CDR1 and CDR2 (germline): LNHDA, SQIVND (reference sequence). The CDR3 is made up of 15 amino acids. This CDR3 reads CASSERRYSGNTIYF. Here the CDR3 DNA reads TGTGCCAGTAGCGAGAGACGGTACTCTGGAAACACCATATATTTT.

The chain employs TRBV3-1 and TRBJ1-1, with D hard to call. V was trimmed by 3 bases and J by 4 bases, leaving 9 bases between them. Germline V gene lookup returns CDR1 LGHDT and CDR2 YNNKEL (reference sequence). The CDR3 has 13 residues. For the CDR3, the DNA is TGTGCCAGCAGCCACGGGGTGGGCACTGAAGCTTTCTTT. The encoded protein is CASSHGVGTEAFF.

This chain links TRBV3-1 with TRBJ1-1, with D perhaps TRBD1 (5 bases). The CDR3 covers 15 residues. V shed 0 bases and J shed 1 base, with 9 bases lying between them. The V gene's germline CDR1 is LGHDT and CDR2 YNNKEL (reference sequence). In DNA form, the CDR3 reads TGTGCCAGCAGCCAAGAAGACAGAAAGAACACTGAAGCTTTCTTT. Its protein is CASSQEDRKNTEAFF.

This clonotype was picked up a small number of times. This sequence joins TRBV5-1 and TRBJ1-1, with a possible D match to TRBD1 (6 bases). The CDR3 totals 13 residues. The germline CDR1 and CDR2 sequences are SGHRS and YFSETQ. The V end lost 7 bases, the J end lost 3 bases, and 13 bases lay between the germline ends. CDR3 nucleotides: TGCGCCAGCGCGACAGGACCTGACACTGAAGCTTTCTTT. It specifies CASATGPDTEAFF. The whole variable domain, filled in from reference TRBV5-1 and TRBJ1-1, reads KAGVTQTPRYLIKTRGQQVTLSCSPISGHRSVSWYQQTPGQGLQFLFEYFSETQRNKGNFPGRFSGRQFSNSRSEMNVSTLELGDSALYLCASATGPDTEAFFGQGTRLTVV.

The rearrangement links TRBV2 to TRBJ1-5; maybe TRBD1 (6 bases). The germline V gene encodes CDR1 SNHLY and CDR2 FYNNEI. The V and J ends lost 6 bases and 5 bases respectively, with 11 bases between them. The CDR3 consists of 13 residues. In DNA form, the CDR3 reads TGTGCCAGCAGAGTACAGGGTGATCAGCCCCAGCATTTT. It specifies CASRVQGDQPQHF.

This chain connects TRBV9 to TRBJ2-3; D may be TRBD2 (6 bases). The CDR3 runs 14 residues. Trimming shortened V by 4 bases and J by 6 bases, and 15 bases separated the two germline ends. Germline V gene sequence: CDR1 SGDLS, CDR2 YYNGEE. CDR3 sequence reads: CASSPLRGSDTQYF. In DNA, the CDR3 is TGTGCCAGCAGCCCCCTCCGGGGGTCCGATACGCAGTATTTT.

This clonotype has ten or more counts. V is TRBV12-3 or TRBV12-4 and J is TRBJ2-1, with D possibly TRBD1 on 6 matching bases. Trimming left V 4 bases short and J 8 bases short, with 15 bases between. The CDR3 is 14 residues long. CDR3 residues: CASSWRVPGDEQFF. The CDR3 DNA reads TGTGCCAGCAGTTGGCGGGTCCCAGGGGATGAGCAGTTCTTC.

This sequence joins TRBV7-8 and TRBJ2-5; 7 nucleotides match TRBD2. Germline V gene sequence: CDR1 SGHVS, CDR2 FQNEAQ. The CDR3 sequence is 16 residues long. Trimming removed 1 base from V and 3 bases from J; junction bases left unmatched: 8. The CDR3 protein is CASSLGVGGSEETQYF. The CDR3 DNA reads as TGTGCCAGCAGCTTAGGGGTCGGGGGGTCGGAAGAGACCCAGTACTTC.

In its sample, this clonotype was seen many times. This chain links TRBV19 with TRBJ2-1, with 8 bases matching TRBD1. The germline V gene encodes CDR1 LNHDA and CDR2 SQIVND (reference sequence). V trimming: 3 bases; J trimming: 3 bases; junction bases outside the gene matches: 4. The CDR3 is made up of 15 amino acids. The CDR3 spells CASSINRGIYNEQFF. CDR3 coding DNA: TGTGCCAGTAGTATCAACAGGGGGATCTACAATGAGCAGTTCTTC.